The 29 T cell receptor beta chains below come from one sample, sequenced in a study of T cell responses to AZD1222 COVID-19 vaccine. The protocol was immunoSEQ multiplex PCR, while the TCRdb copy is restricted to in-frame clones and leaves out a portion. The table includes about 160,000 clones, almost 90% detected once. The source was peripheral blood, collected on day 0 of AZD1222 vaccination. The receptors were sampled from an adult in good health.

The chain has TRBV5-1 and TRBJ2-5; D not resolved. Looked up from germline, CDR1 is SGHRS and CDR2 is YFSETQ. V was shortened by 0 bases and J by 2 bases, with 8 bases between the two germline ends. CDR3 length: 14 residues. In DNA, the CDR3 is TGCGCCAGCAGCTTGGCCGGCAGTCAAGAGACCCAGTACTTC. Encoded protein: CASSLAGSQETQYF.

This clone came up once. The rearrangement joins TRBV6-2 or TRBV6-3 to TRBJ2-1; TRBD2 agrees at 15 bases. The V segment lost 4 bases and the J segment 13 bases; nucleotides outside the gene matches: 8. The CDR3 runs 15 residues. Germline loops: CDR1 MNHEY, CDR2 SVGEGT. The CDR3 protein is CASSFGTSGRPDQFF. CDR3 DNA: TGTGCCAGCAGTTTCGGGACTAGCGGGAGGCCGGATCAGTTCTTC.

The rearrangement joins TRBV12-3 or TRBV12-4 to TRBJ1-1; D remains unclear. V was cut by 6 bases and J by 8 bases, with 16 bases left in between. This CDR3 comprises 13 residues. CDR3 in DNA: TGTGCCAGCAGACCCGGACCCGTCCGGGAAGCTTTCTTT. Translation: CASRPGPVREAFF.

The V call is TRBV5-5, the J call TRBJ2-7; TRBD1 is a possible D gene (6 bases). The CDR3 runs to 16 residues. Trimming stripped 3 bases from V and 5 bases from J, with 21 bases between. Germline V gene sequence: CDR1 SGHKS, CDR2 YYEKEE (reference sequence). DNA for the CDR3: TGTGCCAGCAGCTCCGGACAGATCTGGAACTACGACGAGCAGTACTTC. It is translated as CASSSGQIWNYDEQYF. The full variable domain, its missing parts supplied by reference TRBV5-5 and TRBJ2-7, is DAGVTQSPTHLIKTRGQQVTLRCSPISGHKSVSWYQQVLGQGPQFIFQYYEKEERGRGNFPDRFSARQFPNYSSELNVNALLLGDSALYLCASSSGQIWNYDEQYFGPGTRLTVT.

The chain uses TRBV4-2 and TRBJ1-1; TRBD1 agrees at 7 bases. The germline gives CDR1 LGHNA, CDR2 YNFKEQ. The ends lost 0 bases at V and 5 bases at J; junction bases unmatched: 9. The CDR3 length is 16 residues. As DNA, the CDR3 is TGTGCCAGCAGCCAAGAATTAAGGGGGCTTGGTACTGAAGCTTTCTTT. Its translation is CASSQELRGLGTEAFF.

The chain combines TRBV11-2 with TRBJ2-4, with TRBD1 identical over 7 bases. This CDR3 is 16 amino acids long. CDR1 is SGHAT, CDR2 FQNNGV, per germline. The J segment lost 4 bases and the V segment lost 1 base, leaving 7 bases of the junction unmatched. CDR3 in amino acids: CASSLVPPRGKNIQYF. CDR3 bases: TGTGCCAGCAGCTTAGTCCCCCCCAGGGGGAAAAACATTCAGTACTTC.

The chain employs TRBV6-2 or TRBV6-3 and TRBJ2-1; D remains unclear. Germline CDR1 and CDR2: MNHEY and SVGEGT. This CDR3 region has 15 residues. Trimming stripped 4 bases from V and 3 bases from J, with 13 bases between. The CDR3 nucleotides read TGTGCCAGCAGTTCGGACGCAACTCACTACAATGAGCAGTTCTTC. Its protein is CASSSDATHYNEQFF.

This chain links TRBV28 with TRBJ2-7; 8 nucleotides agree with TRBD1. CDR3 length: 13 residues. V trimming: 3 bases; J trimming: 9 bases; junction bases outside the gene matches: 7. The germline V gene has CDR1 MDHEN and CDR2 SYDVKM. CDR3 sequence: CASSLSGTGGQYF. The CDR3 nucleotides are TGTGCCAGCAGTTTGTCCGGGACAGGCGGGCAGTACTTC.

The V and J genes are TRBV7-9 and TRBJ1-5, with D unresolved. V lost 5 bases to trimming and J lost 6 bases, with 17 bases between them. CDR3 size: 15 residues. CDR1 and CDR2 (germline): SEHNR, FQNEAQ (reference sequence). The CDR3 sequence is CASSPSGMAIQPQHF. The CDR3 DNA reads TGTGCCAGCAGCCCCAGTGGGATGGCTATTCAGCCCCAGCATTTT.

The rearrangement uses TRBV15 and TRBJ2-1, with 12 nucleotides matching TRBD2. V lost 4 bases to trimming and J lost 0 bases; unmatched junction nucleotides: 10. This CDR3 spans 19 amino acids. The germline V gene has CDR1 LNHNV and CDR2 YYDKDF (reference sequence). CDR3 nucleotide sequence: TGTGCCACCAGCAAATCAACTAGCGGGGGGCTAAGCTCCTACAATGAGCAGTTCTTC. The encoded protein is CATSKSTSGGLSSYNEQFF.

Concerning this clone: The sample carries other DNA sequences with the same CDR3. The CDR3 nucleotides read TGTGCCAGCAGCCAGGAACTGAACACTGAAGCTTTCTTT. This encodes CASSQELNTEAFF. The J gene is TRBJ1-1, the V gene TRBV3-1 (or the pseudogene TRBV3-2); D ambiguous. The germline V gene encodes CDR1 LGHDT and CDR2 YNNKEL (reference sequence). V was pared by 3 bases and J by 0 bases, with 5 bases between. The CDR3 has 13 residues.

On this clone itself: Other DNA sequences within the sample encode an identical CDR3. J is TRBJ1-1 and V is TRBV18; weak D call: TRBD1 (6 bases). V lost 3 bases, J lost 1 base, and 6 bases lay in between. The CDR3 is 13 amino acids. Germline V CDR1 and CDR2: KGHSH, LQKENI. The CDR3 spells CASSPTGNTEAFF. For the CDR3, the DNA is TGTGCCAGCTCACCGACAGGGAACACTGAAGCTTTCTTT. Complete variable domain (other parts from reference TRBV18 and TRBJ1-1): NAGVMQNPRHLVRRRGQEARLRCSPMKGHSHVYWYRQLPEEGLKFMVYLQKENIIDESGMPKERFSAEFPKEGPSILRIQQVVRGDSAAYFCASSPTGNTEAFFGQGTRLTVV.

The chain carries TRBV28 and TRBJ1-2; D remains ambiguous. The CDR3 is made up of 13 amino acids. V lost 2 bases, J lost 8 bases, and 12 bases lay in between. Germline assignment: CDR1 MDHEN and CDR2 SYDVKM. The CDR3 sequence is CASSLALAGGYTF. In nucleotides, the CDR3 is TGTGCCAGCAGTTTAGCCCTGGCTGGGGGCTACACCTTC.

CDR3 loop: CASSWGYGKGNEQFF. The CDR3 coding sequence is TGTGCCAGCAGCTGGGGGTACGGGAAGGGGAATGAGCAGTTCTTC. The chain links TRBV7-8 to TRBJ2-1; either TRBD1 or TRBD2 may fit D (5 bases each). This CDR3 spans 15 amino acids. V was shortened by 4 bases and J by 7 bases, with 17 bases between the two germline ends. CDR1 is SGHVS, CDR2 FQNEAQ, per germline.

The chain joins TRBV28 to TRBJ2-3; D remains ambiguous. This CDR3 region has 12 residues. The V gene lost 6 bases and the J gene lost 7 bases, with 11 bases spanning the gap. Germline values: CDR1 MDHEN, CDR2 SYDVKM. The chain's CDR3 is CASSPRENTQYF. As DNA, the CDR3 is TGTGCCAGCAGCCCAAGGGAAAATACGCAGTATTTT.

V usage is TRBV21-1 and J usage is TRBJ2-7; the table's D call of TRBD1 was not tested on the DNA. TRBV21-1 is a documented pseudogene. This CDR3 is built from 18 residues. CDR3 coding DNA: TGTGCCAGCAGCATCGGTTTTGGAGTAGGACACCTTCCTTACGAGCAGTACTTC. Translation: CASSIGFGVGHLPYEQYF.

The J gene is TRBJ2-5, the V gene TRBV9, with 9 bases fitting TRBD1. With 3 bases clipped from V and 4 bases from J, the junction kept 7 bases outside the gene matches. CDR3 length: 15 amino acids. CDR1 is SGDLS, CDR2 YYNGEE, per germline. The CDR3: CASSAQGARGETQYF. The CDR3 region has the DNA TGTGCCAGCAGCGCACAGGGGGCGCGGGGAGAGACCCAGTACTTC.

The chain employs TRBV19 and TRBJ2-1; no definite D call. Trimming took 1 base from V and 7 from J, leaving 17 bases between them. CDR3 length: 16 amino acids. Germline CDR1 is LNHDA and CDR2 is SQIVND (reference sequence). The CDR3 nucleotides read TGTGCCAGTAGTATAGCTAGGCTCGAACGTCGGAATGAGCAGTTCTTC. Amino acids: CASSIARLERRNEQFF.

The chain combines TRBV4-1 with TRBJ2-2; D tentatively reads TRBD1 or TRBD2 (5 bases each). The CDR3 extends over 15 amino acids. Germline CDR1 and CDR2: MGHRA and YSYEKL. Trimming pared 0 bases from V and 7 bases from J, leaving 12 bases between. DNA of the CDR3: TGCGCCAGCAGCCAAGAAGGGCGAGGGGACGGGGAGCTGTTTTTT. As protein: CASSQEGRGDGELFF.

The chain links TRBV30 to TRBJ2-3; D ambiguous. This CDR3 region has 15 residues. Germline V gene lookup returns CDR1 GTSNPN and CDR2 SVGIG (reference sequence). V shed 0 bases and J shed 0 bases, with 10 bases lying between them. The CDR3 nucleotides read TGTGCCTGGAGTGTGTGGGGAACTAGCACAGATACGCAGTATTTT. Its protein product is CAWSVWGTSTDTQYF.

The chain joins TRBV19 to TRBJ2-7; 10 nucleotides align to TRBD1. The germline V gene encodes CDR1 LNHDA and CDR2 SQIVND (reference sequence). The CDR3 is 16 amino acids. With V trimmed by 6 bases and J by 2 bases, 10 bases remained unmatched. CDR3 nucleotides: TGTGCCAGTAGCCCTAGGGGGGGGACAGGGGCCTACGAGCAGTACTTC. It specifies CASSPRGGTGAYEQYF.

This clone has just one count. The gene calls are TRBV24-1 and TRBJ1-2, with D uncertain. CDR3 length equals 17 residues. Germline-derived CDR1 and CDR2 are KGHDR and SFDVKD. The V gene lost 3 bases and the J gene lost 3 bases, with 19 bases spanning the gap. This CDR3 reads CATSDRGGSGLDYGYTF. CDR3 in DNA: TGTGCCACCAGTGATCGCGGCGGGTCGGGTTTGGACTATGGCTACACCTTC.

The chain couples TRBV7-9 to TRBJ1-1; D unresolved. Trimming shortened V by 6 bases and J by 1 base, and 6 bases separated the two germline ends. CDR3 length equals 12 residues. CDR1 is SEHNR and CDR2 is FQNEAQ in the germline V gene (reference sequence). DNA of the CDR3: TGTGCCAGCAGGGAAGAGAACACTGAAGCTTTCTTT. This codes for CASREENTEAFF.

The chain employs TRBV7-2 and TRBJ1-1, with TRBD1 matching over 11 bases. After removal of 0 bases from V and 4 bases from J, the junction contained 10 bases not matched to a gene. This CDR3 has 18 amino acids. Germline V gene sequence: CDR1 SGHTA, CDR2 FQGNSA. The CDR3 DNA sequence: TGTGCCAGCAGCTTAGCGCTATTTCCCGGGACAGGGGGCACTGAAGCTTTCTTT. Encoded protein: CASSLALFPGTGGTEAFF.

This chain joins TRBV18 and TRBJ1-3; TRBD1 agrees at 8 bases. Germline V gene lookup returns CDR1 KGHSH and CDR2 LQKENI. Germline trimming cut 6 bases from V and 4 bases from J; bases unmatched to any gene: 8. The CDR3 is 15 residues long. The CDR3 sequence is CASSLRQGTGNTIYF. For the CDR3, the DNA is TGTGCCAGCTCCCTCAGACAGGGGACAGGAAACACCATATATTTT. The variable domain in full, completed from reference TRBV18 and TRBJ1-3, reads NAGVMQNPRHLVRRRGQEARLRCSPMKGHSHVYWYRQLPEEGLKFMVYLQKENIIDESGMPKERFSAEFPKEGPSILRIQQVVRGDSAAYFCASSLRQGTGNTIYFGEGSWLTVV.

J is TRBJ1-2 and V is TRBV19; D gene unclear. The CDR3 is made up of 15 amino acids. Trimming removed 2 bases from V and 4 bases from J, with 14 bases in between. Germline V gene data show CDR1 as LNHDA and CDR2 as SQIVND (reference sequence). CDR3 sequence reads: CASSIFRRLSYGYTF. The CDR3 DNA sequence: TGTGCCAGTAGTATATTTCGGCGGCTGAGCTATGGCTACACCTTC.

The sample holds one count of this clone. This sequence joins TRBV6-5 and TRBJ1-1, with D unresolved. CDR3 length: 11 residues. The germline V gene has CDR1 MNHEY and CDR2 SVGAGI. Trimming cost V 8 bases and J 5 bases, with 9 bases left between them. CDR3: CASFLRTEAFF. In DNA form, the CDR3 reads TGTGCCAGCTTCCTGAGGACTGAAGCTTTCTTT.

This sequence joins TRBV5-1 and TRBJ1-1; no reliable D call. V lost 0 bases and J 6 bases, leaving 12 bases between the germline ends. The germline CDR1 and CDR2 sequences are SGHRS and YFSETQ. This CDR3 region has 14 residues. CDR3 coding DNA: TGCGCCAGCAGCTTGGGTGGGCCCCAGGCTGAAGCTTTCTTT. This encodes CASSLGGPQAEAFF.

This clone was picked up one time. The chain couples TRBV4-3 to TRBJ2-7; 9 nucleotides line up with TRBD1. The germline gives CDR1 LGHNA, CDR2 YSLEER. V trimming: 0 bases; J trimming: 2 bases; junction bases outside the gene matches: 5. CDR3 length: 16 residues. This CDR3 is CASSQEVGTGTYEQYF. The CDR3 region has the DNA TGCGCCAGCAGCCAAGAGGTGGGGACAGGGACCTACGAGCAGTACTTC.